The following is a TCR beta chain sequence with its context. These data originate in a study of shared clonotypes between healthy human individuals. CD45RO-negative, CCR7-positively selected cells formed the naive CD8 fraction, excluding terminally differentiated effector memory CD45RA+ cells. The CDR3 runs 14 residues. The trim removed 3 bases at V and 5 bases at J, leaving 6 bases unmatched. The germline CDR1 and CDR2 sequences are SGHTA and FQGNSA. The data were produced by immunoSEQ multiplex PCR, yet TCRdb's version contains in-frame clones alone and is incomplete. The table has 2 million to 2.5 million clones, 93% seen once.

The gene calls are TRBV7-2 and TRBJ1-2; 7 bases are a match to TRBD1. Input material: naive CD8+ T cells from PBMCs. The TCR was taken from a man aged 18 to 29 in good health. Some clones in this sample may be carry-over from other donors' samples. CDR3 nucleotides: TGTGCCAGCAGCTTTATCCAGGGGGGGTATGGCTACACCTTC. Amino acid sequence: CASSFIQGGYGYTF.